The sequence of this TCR beta chain was determined in a study of cytomegalovirus exposure and HLA in healthy donors. This clone was observed a handful of times. Trimming cost V 2 bases and J 7 bases; bases outside gene matches: 3. The CDR3 length is 14 residues. CDR1 is MRHNA, CDR2 SNTAGT, per germline. This PCR relied on a set of 60 Vbeta primers and 13 Jbeta primers. Sequenced by immunoSEQ multiplex PCR; TCRdb stores in-frame clones only, minus some. Of fewer than 100,000 clones listed, approximately 69% are singletons. The origin of this receptor is a female donor in good health and CMV-seronegative. The sample taken for sequencing was PBMCs. This chain connects TRBV6-4 to TRBJ2-1, with 9 bases aligning to TRBD2. The CDR3 sequence: CASSDGTSTNEQFF. CDR3 coding DNA: TGTGCCAGCAGTGACGGGACTAGCACTAATGAGCAGTTCTTC.